This TCR beta chain stems from a study of cytomegalovirus exposure and HLA in healthy donors. Overall study findings and caveats: Among TCR beta chains, those listed as cytomegalovirus-associated numbered over 150. According to a subsequent analysis, TCR clusters from the first cohort were inclined to appear together in the roughly 130 validation repertoires.

Regarding this clone: Its target is not known.

Sequenced by immunoSEQ multiplex PCR; TCRdb stores in-frame clones only, minus some. The sample yields about 180,000 clones, around nine tenths seen once. The donors formed part of the approximately 110-subject validation cohort, distinct from the roughly 670-subject first cohort. The sample was PBMCs. The receptor's source is a woman in her twenties or thirties in good health and CMV-seronegative.

The CDR3 DNA follows: TGTGCCAGCAAGGGGGGGTTGAGCTCCTACGAGCAGTACTTC. Translating gives CASKGGLSSYEQYF. This chain links TRBV6-1 with TRBJ2-7; the D gene is possibly TRBD2 (7 bases). This CDR3 contains 14 residues. V lost 7 bases and J 0 bases, leaving 13 bases between the germline ends. Germline CDR1 is MNHNS and CDR2 is SASEGT.